These 10 T cell receptor beta chains originate from one sample sequenced in a study of control samples from healthy donors and cancer patients. Here immunoSEQ multiplex PCR was the method, and the copy in TCRdb shows in-frame clones only, minus some. The table has some 140,000 clones, 92% seen once. The specimen was blood. The receptor source for this set is a man aged 30-40 years in good health.

The chain joins TRBV27 to TRBJ1-4; D not resolved. This CDR3 has 15 residues. The germline V and J ends were trimmed by 6 bases and 3 bases, with 14 bases remaining between them. Germline CDR1 MNHEY, CDR2 SMNVEV (reference sequence). CDR3: CASRKRTEPNEKLFF. The CDR3, as DNA: TGTGCCAGCAGAAAGAGAACGGAACCTAATGAAAAACTGTTTTTT.

This clone was detected once. The V call is TRBV13, the J call TRBJ2-1, with 13 bases aligning to TRBD2. CDR3 length: 16 amino acids. After removal of 3 bases from V and 8 bases from J, the junction contained 7 bases not matched to a gene. CDR1 is PRHDT, CDR2 FYEKMQ, per germline (reference sequence). CDR3 residues: CASSFTGTSGKDEQFF. The CDR3 DNA is TGTGCCAGCAGCTTTACCGGGACTAGCGGGAAGGATGAGCAGTTCTTC.

As regards this clone: Germline and junction disagree at one end, which may indicate a read error. The chain couples TRBV5-6 to TRBJ2-4; D might be TRBD1 (6 bases). The V gene's germline CDR1 is SGHDT and CDR2 YYEEEE. The CDR3 spans 14 residues. For the CDR3, the DNA is TGTGCCAACAGCTTTTTTCAGGGGTTAAACATTCAGTACTTC. Protein sequence: CANSFFQGLNIQYF.

There are a few counts of this clone. This chain connects TRBV28 to TRBJ1-2; 7 bases align to TRBD1. Trimming removed 4 bases from V and 5 bases from J; junction bases left unmatched: 10. Germline loops: CDR1 MDHEN, CDR2 SYDVKM. The CDR3 contains 15 residues. CDR3 DNA: TGTGCCAGCAGTTCCCCCTCCGGGACAGATTATGGCTACACCTTC. Protein product: CASSSPSGTDYGYTF.

The CDR3 protein is CASRLFTGRNNSPLHF. Written as DNA, the CDR3 is TGTGCCAGCAGACTGTTTACGGGTCGAAATAATTCACCCCTCCACTTT. V and J are TRBV27 and TRBJ1-6, with D unclear. This CDR3 is built from 16 residues. Trimming pared 6 bases from V and 5 bases from J, leaving 17 bases between. Germline V gene sequence: CDR1 MNHEY, CDR2 SMNVEV (reference sequence).

The chain couples TRBV5-1 to TRBJ2-1; 9 bases line up with TRBD1. CDR3 length equals 14 residues. Germline CDR1 reads SGHRS; CDR2 reads YFSETQ. V shed 4 bases and J 7 bases; nucleotides not matched to a gene: 6. The CDR3 bases are TGCGCCAGCAGCAAAACCGGGACAGGGAATGAGCAGTTCTTC. Protein: CASSKTGTGNEQFF. The full variable domain, completed using reference TRBV5-1 and TRBJ2-1, is KAGVTQTPRYLIKTRGQQVTLSCSPISGHRSVSWYQQTPGQGLQFLFEYFSETQRNKGNFPGRFSGRQFSNSRSEMNVSTLELGDSALYLCASSKTGTGNEQFFGPGTRLTVL.

The chain links TRBV24-1 to TRBJ1-5; D call uncertain. The germline CDR1 and CDR2 sequences are KGHDR and SFDVKD. This CDR3 region has 14 residues. Trimming cost V 5 bases and J 8 bases, with 15 bases left between them. CDR3 sequence reads: CATSGPGPGEPQHF. The CDR3, as DNA: TGTGCCACCAGTGGCCCTGGGCCCGGGGAGCCCCAGCATTTT.

The sample holds a few counts of this clone. The chain couples TRBV7-9 to TRBJ1-5; no clear D. CDR1 is SEHNR and CDR2 is FQNEAQ in the germline V gene (reference sequence). The V and J ends lost 5 bases and 6 bases respectively, with 11 bases between them. CDR3 size: 13 residues. The CDR3 coding sequence is TGTGCCAGCAGCGTGTTAGGGAGTCAGCCCCAGCATTTT. Translation: CASSVLGSQPQHF.

The chain recombines TRBV28 with TRBJ1-1; 7 positions agree with TRBD1. The junction had 4 bases not matched to a gene; V was cut back by 5 bases and J by 1 base. This CDR3 contains 14 residues. The germline CDR1 and CDR2 sequences are MDHEN and SYDVKM. The DNA of the CDR3 is TGTGCCAGCAGTAGACACAGGGGGAACACTGAAGCTTTCTTT. Its translation: CASSRHRGNTEAFF.

The chain carries TRBV3-1 (or the pseudogene TRBV3-2) and TRBJ2-5; D might be TRBD2 (5 bases). The V end lost 0 bases, the J end lost 2 bases, and 13 bases lay between the germline ends. CDR1 is LGHDT, CDR2 YNNKEL, per germline (reference sequence). CDR3 length: 16 residues. In nucleotides, the CDR3 is TGTGCCAGCAGCCAAGATACGGGGTGGGAGCAAGAGACCCAGTACTTC. Amino acid sequence: CASSQDTGWEQETQYF.